One and the same sample provided the 2 T cell receptor beta chains below, sequenced in a study of blood T cell repertoires in COVID-19. Here immunoSEQ multiplex PCR was the method, and the copy in TCRdb shows in-frame clones only, minus some. The sample includes 100,000 or so clones, about 85% of them seen just once. Sequencing input: peripheral blood. The source is a man between 50 and 59 years old with active or convalescent COVID-19.

Concerning this clone: The same CDR3 can be traced to other DNA sequences in this sample. This rearrangement joins TRBV28 to TRBJ2-7, with no clear D. V was trimmed by 5 bases and J by 2 bases, leaving 10 bases between them. The CDR3 is made up of 13 amino acids. In germline, CDR1 is MDHEN, CDR2 SYDVKM. The CDR3 DNA follows: TGTGCCAGCAGTCCCGGAGAACCCTACGAGCAGTACTTC. Protein product: CASSPGEPYEQYF.

The chain employs TRBV30 and TRBJ1-2, with unresolved D. Between the trimmed V and J ends, which lost 0 bases and 0 bases, there was a span of 8 bases. The CDR3 loop spans 14 amino acids. Germline values: CDR1 GTSNPN, CDR2 SVGIG (reference sequence). CDR3 in DNA: TGTGCCTGGAGTGTAACGGGAACTAACTATGGCTACACCTTC. This encodes CAWSVTGTNYGYTF.